This TCR beta chain was recorded in a study of Ad26.COV2.S vaccination and SARS-CoV-2 variants. Study background: Intramuscularly, Ad26.COV2.S was given either once or twice, 56 days apart. The study, taken as a whole, reports: Similar non-spike TCR breadth was seen in vaccine and placebo recipients. The analyses of TCR breadth and depth may have understated the size of total T cell responses. Higher spike-specific TCR breadth was found in vaccine recipients than in placebo recipients.

Produced via immunoSEQ multiplex PCR; TCRdb's table is partial and in-frame only. The sample contains roughly 410,000 clones, 83% of which appear only once. The germline gives CDR1 LGHNA, CDR2 YNFKEQ. Trimming cost V 3 bases and J 1 base, with 12 bases left between them. This CDR3 comprises 15 residues. The treatment was: about 20 received Ad26.COV2.S at low or high dose, single or two shots; roughly 5 received placebo; per-sample allocation not given. Sampling occurred on day 63 after the first vaccine or placebo injection. A remark on this clone: The antigen is not known.

The receptor was isolated from a person between 18 and 65 years old who received the Ad26.COV2.S COVID-19 vaccine or a placebo. Sequenced material: peripheral blood, taken in a trial of Ad26.COV2.S vaccine versus placebo. The chain joins TRBV4-2 to TRBJ1-1, with D unresolved. The CDR3 DNA follows: TGTGCCAGCAGCCACCTCGGACGGAGGAACACTGAAGCTTTCTTT. The encoded protein is CASSHLGRRNTEAFF.